This passage covers 17 T cell receptor beta chains from one sample sequenced in a study of immune cell composition in non-small cell lung cancer. Normal lung was taken at the farthest possible site, at least 3 cm from tumour. TCRdb keeps only in-frame clones here, not all; method: immunoSEQ multiplex PCR. The sample gives 1,500 to 2,500 clones, around 80% of which show up once; about 10% is in the top ten. Sample: non-adjacent lung tissue. These receptors all come from a human donor with non-small cell lung cancer.

The chain uses TRBV14 and TRBJ2-1, with TRBD2 as a possible D gene (5 bases). CDR1 is SGHDN, CDR2 FVKESK, per germline. The V end was cut by 0 bases, the J end by 12 bases, with 12 bases between. This CDR3 is built from 13 residues. The CDR3 protein is CASSQELDALQFF. The CDR3 DNA reads TGTGCCAGCAGCCAAGAACTAGACGCACTGCAGTTCTTC. The variable domain in full, completed from reference TRBV14 and TRBJ2-1, reads EAGVTQFPSHSVIEKGQTVTLRCDPISGHDNLYWYRRVMGKEIKFLLHFVKESKQDESGMPNNRFLAERTGGTYSTLKVQPAELEDSGVYFCASSQELDALQFFGPGTRLTVL.

The rearrangement joins TRBV10-1 to TRBJ1-1; D is undetermined. Germline V gene sequence: CDR1 WNHNN, CDR2 SYGVQD (reference sequence). This CDR3 has 13 amino acids. The V and J ends lost 3 bases and 1 base respectively, with 6 bases between them. The CDR3 DNA reads TGCGCCAGCAGTGATCCAGGGAACACTGAAGCTTTCTTT. Encoded protein: CASSDPGNTEAFF.

The CDR3 DNA sequence: TGTGCCAGCAGCGGGCGCGAAGGAGGGTCTGGAAACACCATATATTTT. Amino acid sequence: CASSGREGGSGNTIYF. This chain connects TRBV7-2 to TRBJ1-3; no clear D gene. V lost 5 bases and J 1 base, leaving 15 bases between the germline ends. This CDR3 is 16 amino acids long. Germline lookup yields CDR1 SGHTA and CDR2 FQGNSA.

This clone appeared once. The rearrangement links TRBV19 to TRBJ1-1; the D is unclear. The CDR3 spans 14 residues. CDR1 is LNHDA and CDR2 is SQIVND in the germline V gene (reference sequence). Trimming removed 5 bases at V and 5 bases at J, with 15 bases between. The CDR3 bases are TGTGCCAGTAGTTCCCCCTACGGTGCGACTGAAGCTTTCTTT. It translates to CASSSPYGATEAFF.

This clone has just a few counts. The chain links TRBV28 to TRBJ2-7; tentative D call: TRBD2 (5 bases). The CDR3 extends over 13 amino acids. Germline CDR1 MDHEN, CDR2 SYDVKM. The V gene lost 1 base and the J gene lost 6 bases, with 10 bases spanning the gap. The CDR3 region has the DNA TGTGCCAGCAGTTTATTCGATGGGAGCGAGCAGTACTTC. It yields the protein CASSLFDGSEQYF.

The chain couples TRBV11-2 to TRBJ2-2; D is unresolved. The V and J ends lost 1 base and 0 bases respectively, with 9 bases between them. The germline V gene encodes CDR1 SGHAT and CDR2 FQNNGV. The CDR3 covers 16 residues. CDR3 sequence: CASSLGQFANTGELFF. CDR3 DNA: TGTGCCAGCAGCTTAGGCCAGTTCGCGAACACCGGGGAGCTGTTTTTT.

The chain combines TRBV5-4 with TRBJ1-2; 7 bases are shared with TRBD1. This CDR3 is built from 20 residues. Unmatched junction bases numbered 25, after V lost 4 bases and J lost 4 bases. CDR1 and CDR2 (germline): SGHNT, YYREEE (reference sequence). For the CDR3, the DNA is TGTGCCAGCAGCCGCAGAACAGGAATAACGCCGGAAAGGGACAGCTATGGCTACACCTTC. It codes for CASSRRTGITPERDSYGYTF.

V is TRBV27 and J is TRBJ1-5, with a tentative D call TRBD1 (5 bases). Germline V gives CDR1 MNHEY, CDR2 SMNVEV (reference sequence). Trimming left V 0 bases short and J 9 bases short, with 12 bases between. CDR3 length: 14 amino acids. The DNA for the CDR3 is TGTGCCAGCAGTTTATCGTCATGGGGCGGGCCCCAGCATTTT. Its protein is CASSLSSWGGPQHF.

This clone was observed a few times. The chain has TRBV7-2 and TRBJ1-3; TRBD1 aligns across 7 bases. Looked up from germline, CDR1 is SGHTA and CDR2 is FQGNSA. This CDR3 region has 16 residues. The ends lost 5 bases at V and 2 bases at J; junction bases unmatched: 9. CDR3 region: CASSPPPTGTGNTIYF. CDR3 in DNA: TGTGCCAGCAGCCCCCCCCCGACAGGGACTGGAAACACCATATATTTT. Full variable domain (rest looked up from reference TRBV7-2 and TRBJ1-3): GAGVSQSPSNKVTEKGKDVELRCDPISGHTALYWYRQSLGQGLEFLIYFQGNSAPDKSGLPSDRFSAERTGGSVSTLTIQRTQQEDSAVYLCASSPPPTGTGNTIYFGEGSWLTVV.

The V gene is TRBV4-1, the J gene TRBJ2-5; tentative D call: TRBD2 (6 bases). Between the trimmed V and J ends, which lost 0 bases and 3 bases, there was a span of 14 bases. From germline, CDR1 is MGHRA and CDR2 YSYEKL. This CDR3 comprises 16 residues. The CDR3 is CASSQDGAGSEETQYF. In nucleotides, the CDR3 is TGCGCCAGCAGCCAAGATGGGGCGGGATCGGAAGAGACCCAGTACTTC.

V usage is TRBV7-9 and J usage is TRBJ2-5, with D unclear. The germline V gene has CDR1 SEHNR and CDR2 FQNEAQ (reference sequence). The CDR3 covers 14 residues. Trimming shortened V by 2 bases and J by 1 base, and 8 bases separated the two germline ends. The CDR3 DNA reads as TGTGCCAGCAGCTTATGGGCTGGCCAAGAGACCCAGTACTTC. Translated: CASSLWAGQETQYF.

The genes are TRBV29-1 and TRBJ1-2, with D possibly TRBD1 on 6 matching bases. CDR1 is SQVTM and CDR2 is ANQGSEA in the germline V gene. There are 11 residues in the CDR3. Between the trimmed V and J ends, which lost 7 bases and 8 bases, there was a span of 14 bases. Here the CDR3 DNA reads TGCAGCGCCGAGGACAGTAAAGGCTACACCTTC. Translated, it gives CSAEDSKGYTF.

The chain has TRBV5-1 and TRBJ2-7, with D perhaps TRBD2 (6 bases). Germline V gene sequence: CDR1 SGHRS, CDR2 YFSETQ. Trimming cost V 1 base and J 2 bases, with 10 bases left between them. The CDR3 totals 14 residues. The CDR3 DNA sequence: TGCGCCAGCAGCTTGAGCCCGGGGGCCTACGAGCAGTACTTC. It encodes CASSLSPGAYEQYF.

This clone was counted a few times. The chain is built from TRBV6-5 and TRBJ2-7; 7 nucleotides align to TRBD2. Germline V gene lookup returns CDR1 MNHEY and CDR2 SVGAGI. CDR3 length: 14 amino acids. V trimming: 7 bases; J trimming: 1 base; junction bases outside the gene matches: 7. CDR3 DNA sequence: TGTGCCAGCACAGTGACTAGCACGTCCTACGAGCAGTACTTC. This gives the protein CASTVTSTSYEQYF.

In its sample, this clone was seen a few times. This chain connects TRBV7-9 to TRBJ2-3; a possible D gene is TRBD2 (6 bases). The germline V and J ends were trimmed by 1 base and 3 bases, with 17 bases remaining between them. Germline lookup yields CDR1 SEHNR and CDR2 FQNEAQ (reference sequence). This CDR3 has 17 amino acids. The CDR3 DNA reads as TGTGCCAGCAGCTTAGGGTCGACGGGGGATCGAACAGATACGCAGTATTTT. Amino acid sequence: CASSLGSTGDRTDTQYF.

The chain employs TRBV28 and TRBJ2-1; the D gene is possibly TRBD1 (7 bases). V lost 6 bases, J lost 2 bases, and 14 bases lay in between. Looked up from germline, CDR1 is MDHEN and CDR2 is SYDVKM. The CDR3 totals 15 residues. The CDR3 nucleotides are TGTGCCAGCAGCCGACAGGGAGGCGCCTACAATGAGCAGTTCTTC. It codes for CASSRQGGAYNEQFF.

The V call is TRBV6-1, the J call TRBJ2-7; 12 bases fit TRBD2. The V and J ends lost 5 bases and 10 bases, in that order; junction bases with no gene match: 6. Germline assignment: CDR1 MNHNS and CDR2 SASEGT. The CDR3 extends over 13 amino acids. The CDR3 bases are TGTGCCAGCAGTTGGACTAGCGGGAATCTACAGTACTTC. It encodes CASSWTSGNLQYF.